These 16 T cell receptor beta chains came from one sample sequenced in a study of cytomegalovirus exposure and HLA in healthy donors (TCRdb year 2017). The receptor library was made with the immunoSEQ multiplex PCR assay. A mixture of 60 forward primers for TCR Vbeta segments and 13 reverse primers for TCR Jbeta segments was used in the multiplex PCR. TCRdb re-hosts the immuneACCESS table, in-frame sequences only. Its copies lack some clones; in the studies checked, an unresolved V gene accounts for under half of them, and the cause for the rest is not known. Here the sample has 100,000 or so clones; around 15% occur a single time. The ten largest clones add up to about 0.79% of the sample. Sequencing used PBMCs. These receptors were collected from a female donor in good health and CMV-seronegative.

V gene TRBV6-1 combines with J gene TRBJ2-2, with unresolved D. The CDR3 covers 13 residues. The V gene's germline CDR1 is MNHNS and CDR2 SASEGT. With 2 bases removed from V and 4 bases from J, the gap between germline ends came to 5 bases. As DNA, the CDR3 is TGTGCCAGCAGTGAACTAGGCACCGGGGAGCTGTTTTTT. Amino acid sequence: CASSELGTGELFF.

V is TRBV30 and J is TRBJ1-6; 7 positions agree with TRBD1. J gave up 7 bases and V 3 bases, and 9 bases lay outside the gene matches. CDR3 size: 15 residues. Germline CDR1 is GTSNPN and CDR2 is SVGIG (reference sequence). The CDR3 here is CAWSGTGAGNSPLHF. The CDR3 DNA is TGTGCCTGGAGCGGTACAGGGGCGGGCAATTCACCCCTCCACTTT. Drawing the rest from reference TRBV30 and TRBJ1-6, the complete variable domain is SQTIHQWPATLVQPVGSPLSLECTVEGTSNPNLYWYRQAAGRGLQLLFYSVGIGQISSEVPQNLSASRPQDRQFILSSKKLLLSDSGFYLCAWSGTGAGNSPLHFGNGTRLTVT.

The chain links TRBV7-2 to TRBJ2-5; a weak D match, TRBD1 (6 bases). V gave up 5 bases and J gave up 2 bases, with 21 bases separating them. Germline loops: CDR1 SGHTA, CDR2 FQGNSA. This CDR3 is 17 amino acids long. This chain's CDR3 is CASSASGGTGWQETQYF. The CDR3 coding sequence is TGTGCCAGCAGCGCAAGTGGTGGTACAGGGTGGCAAGAGACCCAGTACTTC.

This chain uses TRBV14 with TRBJ2-5, with no clear D. CDR3 length: 17 residues. Trimming left V 1 base short and J 5 bases short, with 20 bases between. The germline V gene has CDR1 SGHDN and CDR2 FVKESK. CDR3 in DNA: TGTGCCAGCAGCCAAGGGTACGGCGGATACGTGATGGAGACCCAGTACTTC. Amino acid sequence: CASSQGYGGYVMETQYF. The full variable domain, completed using reference TRBV14 and TRBJ2-5, is EAGVTQFPSHSVIEKGQTVTLRCDPISGHDNLYWYRRVMGKEIKFLLHFVKESKQDESGMPNNRFLAERTGGTYSTLKVQPAELEDSGVYFCASSQGYGGYVMETQYFGPGTRLLVL.

This clone was seen a few times. This is likely a read error, given that the CDR3 carries no conserved phenylalanine or tryptophan at its end. The CDR3 nucleotides read TGTGCCATCAGTGAGTGGGGCTACGAGCAGTACATC. Translation: CAISEWGYEQYI. The rearrangement joins TRBV10-3 to TRBJ2-7; D is unclear. The CDR3 totals 12 residues. V lost 1 base, J lost 3 bases, and 4 bases lay in between. Germline CDR1 and CDR2: ENHRY and SYGVKD.

The chain carries TRBV30 and TRBJ2-5; 8 bases are shared with TRBD2. V shed 2 bases, J shed 0 bases, and the junction held 5 bases outside the gene matches. CDR1 is GTSNPN and CDR2 is SVGIG in the germline V gene (reference sequence). This CDR3 has 15 amino acids. Written as DNA, the CDR3 is TGTGCCTGGAGTCTGGAGCGGGGGTACCAAGAGACCCAGTACTTC. Translated, it gives CAWSLERGYQETQYF.

In DNA, the CDR3 is TGTGCCAGTAGTATAGGCTGGCAGGGTGAGAATGGCTACACCTTC. It is translated as CASSIGWQGENGYTF. This chain uses TRBV19 with TRBJ1-2, with D tentatively TRBD1 (5 bases). The V end lost 1 base, the J end lost 6 bases, and 15 bases lay between the germline ends. The CDR3 is 15 amino acids. The germline CDR1 and CDR2 sequences are LNHDA and SQIVND (reference sequence).

This clone was recorded a few times. CDR3 region: CSSISFRGYTF. The CDR3 DNA follows: TGCAGCTCGATTTCCTTCAGAGGCTACACCTTC. The chain links TRBV29-1 to TRBJ1-2; D call uncertain. V was pared by 8 bases and J by 8 bases, with 15 bases between. CDR1 is SQVTM and CDR2 is ANQGSEA in the germline V gene. CDR3 size: 11 residues.

The sample holds a few counts of this clone. The chain recombines TRBV28 with TRBJ1-2; D remains ambiguous. The CDR3 length is 15 residues. CDR1 and CDR2 (germline): MDHEN, SYDVKM. V was cut by 6 bases and J by 2 bases, with 16 bases left in between. The CDR3 sequence is CASSKSNQINYGYTF. The CDR3 nucleotides are TGTGCCAGCAGCAAAAGCAACCAAATCAACTATGGCTACACCTTC.

V usage is TRBV6-5 and J usage is TRBJ1-3; a possible D gene is TRBD1 (6 bases). The germline V gene encodes CDR1 MNHEY and CDR2 SVGAGI. The CDR3 covers 14 residues. V was trimmed by 5 bases and J by 4 bases, leaving 12 bases between them. This CDR3 reads CASSRTVGGNTIYF. The CDR3 bases are TGTGCCAGCAGTCGGACAGTCGGAGGAAACACCATATATTTT.

The chain carries TRBV5-4 and TRBJ2-7; unclear D gene. CDR3 length: 11 amino acids. V was shortened by 0 bases and J by 5 bases, with 3 bases between the two germline ends. Looked up from germline, CDR1 is SGHNT and CDR2 is YYREEE (reference sequence). CDR3 DNA sequence: TGTGCCAGCAGCTTGGCTAACGAGCAGTACTTC. It specifies CASSLANEQYF.

The chain recombines TRBV2 with TRBJ2-7, with TRBD2 identical over 10 bases. CDR3 length: 16 residues. Germline V CDR1 and CDR2: SNHLY, FYNNEI. V lost 2 bases and J lost 5; bases outside the gene matches: 9. The CDR3 sequence: CASSERGLAGDDEQYF. In DNA, the CDR3 is TGTGCCAGCAGTGAAAGAGGCCTAGCGGGAGACGACGAGCAGTACTTC.

The rearrangement uses TRBV5-6 and TRBJ2-7, with unresolved D. With 2 bases removed from V and 2 bases from J, the gap between germline ends came to 11 bases. CDR3 length: 14 residues. CDR1 is SGHDT, CDR2 YYEEEE, per germline. The CDR3 here is CASSLSGKAYEQYF. The CDR3 bases are TGTGCCAGCAGCTTATCAGGCAAAGCCTACGAGCAGTACTTC. The entire variable domain, with the rest obtained from reference TRBV5-6 and TRBJ2-7, is as follows: DAGVTQSPTHLIKTRGQQVTLRCSPKSGHDTVSWYQQALGQGPQFIFQYYEEEERQRGNFPDRFSGHQFPNYSSELNVNALLLGDSALYLCASSLSGKAYEQYFGPGTRLTVT.

For the CDR3, the DNA is TGTGCCATCAGTGAGTCCCGACACGACACTGAAGCTTTCTTT. Amino acids: CAISESRHDTEAFF. V and J are TRBV10-3 and TRBJ1-1; D unclear. V was cut by 0 bases and J by 3 bases, with 8 bases left in between. CDR3 length equals 14 residues. Germline CDR1 ENHRY, CDR2 SYGVKD.

This clone showed up just a few times. This chain connects TRBV19 to TRBJ2-2; no definite D call. V lost 1 base and J lost 4, with 7 bases in between. This CDR3 is 14 amino acids long. The V gene's germline CDR1 is LNHDA and CDR2 SQIVND (reference sequence). The CDR3 sequence is CASSIAVSTGELFF. For the CDR3, the DNA is TGTGCCAGTAGTATAGCCGTCAGCACCGGGGAGCTGTTTTTT.

The chain joins TRBV28 to TRBJ1-5, with unresolved D. V was pared by 4 bases and J by 4 bases, with 5 bases between. Germline CDR1 reads MDHEN; CDR2 reads SYDVKM. There are 12 residues in the CDR3. As DNA, the CDR3 is TGTGCCAGCAGTTCGGGGAATCAGCCCCAGCATTTT. Translated, it gives CASSSGNQPQHF.